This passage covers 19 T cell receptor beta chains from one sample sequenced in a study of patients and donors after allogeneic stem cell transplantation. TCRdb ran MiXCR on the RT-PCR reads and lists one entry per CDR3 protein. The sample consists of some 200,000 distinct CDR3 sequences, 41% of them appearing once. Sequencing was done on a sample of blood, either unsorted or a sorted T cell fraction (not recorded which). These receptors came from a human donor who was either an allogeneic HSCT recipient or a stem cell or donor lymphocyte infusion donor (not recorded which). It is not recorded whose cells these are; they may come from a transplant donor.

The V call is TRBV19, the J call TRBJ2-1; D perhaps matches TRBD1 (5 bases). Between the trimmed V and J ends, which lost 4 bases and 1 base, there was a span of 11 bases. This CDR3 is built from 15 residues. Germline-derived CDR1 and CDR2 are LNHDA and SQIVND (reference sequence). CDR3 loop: CASSTGNNSYNEQFF. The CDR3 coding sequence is TGTGCCAGTAGTACAGGGAACAATTCCTACAATGAGCAGTTCTTC.

For the CDR3, the DNA is TGTGCCAGCAGCTTACAGCGCGGGAGTAGCGATGAGCAGTTCTTC. It translates to CASSLQRGSSDEQFF. This sequence joins TRBV7-3 and TRBJ2-1, with 7 bases that match TRBD2. The V gene end was trimmed by 2 bases and the J gene end by 8 bases; junction bases not matched to a gene: 9. Germline CDR1 reads SGHTA; CDR2 reads FQGTGA. The CDR3 covers 15 residues.

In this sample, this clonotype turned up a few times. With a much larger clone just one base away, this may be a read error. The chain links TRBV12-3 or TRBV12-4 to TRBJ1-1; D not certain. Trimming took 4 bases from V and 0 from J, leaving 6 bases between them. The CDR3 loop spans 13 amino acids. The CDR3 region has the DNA TGTGCCAGCAGTTGGGCTTTGAACACTGAAGCTTTCTTT. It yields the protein CASSWALNTEAFF.

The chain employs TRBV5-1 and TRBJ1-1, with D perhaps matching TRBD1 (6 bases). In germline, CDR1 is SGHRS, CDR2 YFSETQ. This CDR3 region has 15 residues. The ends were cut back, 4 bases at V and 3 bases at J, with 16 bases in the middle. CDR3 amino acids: CASSPLPGEDTEAFF. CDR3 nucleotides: TGCGCCAGCAGCCCGCTCCCAGGGGAGGACACTGAAGCTTTCTTT.

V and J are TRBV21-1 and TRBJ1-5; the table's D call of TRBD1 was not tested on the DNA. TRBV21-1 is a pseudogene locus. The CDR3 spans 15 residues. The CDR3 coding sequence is TGTGCCAGCAGCCTCCAGGACAGGGGCGAGGAGCCCCAGCATTTT. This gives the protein CASSLQDRGEEPQHF.

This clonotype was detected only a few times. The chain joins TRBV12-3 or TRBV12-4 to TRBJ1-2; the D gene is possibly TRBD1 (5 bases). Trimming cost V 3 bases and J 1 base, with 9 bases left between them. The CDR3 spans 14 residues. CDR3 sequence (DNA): TGTGCCAGCAGTTTCGGCAGGGATAACTATGGCTACACCTTC. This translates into CASSFGRDNYGYTF.

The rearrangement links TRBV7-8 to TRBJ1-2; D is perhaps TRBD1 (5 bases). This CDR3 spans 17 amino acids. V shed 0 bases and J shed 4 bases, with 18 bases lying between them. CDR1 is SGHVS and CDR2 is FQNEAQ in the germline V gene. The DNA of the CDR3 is TGTGCCAGCAGCTTAGCGAGGGGCACCGCCTTTTCCTATGGCTACACCTTC. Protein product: CASSLARGTAFSYGYTF.

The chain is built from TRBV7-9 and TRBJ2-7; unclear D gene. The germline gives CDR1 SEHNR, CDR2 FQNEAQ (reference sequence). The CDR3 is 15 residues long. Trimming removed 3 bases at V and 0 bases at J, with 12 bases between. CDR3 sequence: CASSFQRASSYEQYF. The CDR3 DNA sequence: TGTGCCAGCAGCTTCCAACGGGCGTCCTCCTACGAGCAGTACTTC.

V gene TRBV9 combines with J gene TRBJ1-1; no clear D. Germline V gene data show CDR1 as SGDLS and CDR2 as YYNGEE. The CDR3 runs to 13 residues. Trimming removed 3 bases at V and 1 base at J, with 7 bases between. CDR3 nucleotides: TGTGCCAGCAGCGGCGGCAAGAACACTGAAGCTTTCTTT. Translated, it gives CASSGGKNTEAFF.

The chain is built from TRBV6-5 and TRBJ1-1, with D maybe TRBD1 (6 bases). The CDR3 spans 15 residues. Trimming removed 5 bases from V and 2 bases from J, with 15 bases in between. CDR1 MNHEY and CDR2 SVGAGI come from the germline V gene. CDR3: CASSSPGQVNTEAFF. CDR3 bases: TGTGCCAGCAGTAGTCCGGGACAAGTAAACACTGAAGCTTTCTTT.

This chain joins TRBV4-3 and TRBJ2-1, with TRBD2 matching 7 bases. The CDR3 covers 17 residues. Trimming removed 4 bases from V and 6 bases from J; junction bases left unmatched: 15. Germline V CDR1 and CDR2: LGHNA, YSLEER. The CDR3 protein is CASSPPRWEGRFNEQFF. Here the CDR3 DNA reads TGCGCCAGCAGCCCCCCCAGATGGGAGGGCCGGTTCAATGAGCAGTTCTTC.

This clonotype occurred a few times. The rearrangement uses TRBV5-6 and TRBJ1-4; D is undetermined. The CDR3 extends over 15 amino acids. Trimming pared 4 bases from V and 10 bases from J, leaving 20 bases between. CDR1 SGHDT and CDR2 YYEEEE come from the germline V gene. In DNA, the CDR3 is TGTGCCAGCAGCCCGTACGTCGGGCAAGGCGGAAAACTGTTTTTT. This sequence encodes CASSPYVGQGGKLFF.

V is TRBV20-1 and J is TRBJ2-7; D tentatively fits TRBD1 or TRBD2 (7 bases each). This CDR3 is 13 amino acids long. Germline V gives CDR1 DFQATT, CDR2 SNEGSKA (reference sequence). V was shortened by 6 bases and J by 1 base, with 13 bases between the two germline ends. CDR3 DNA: TGCAGTGCAACCAGGGGGGGTTCCTACGAGCAGTACTTC. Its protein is CSATRGGSYEQYF.

The CDR3 DNA follows: TGTGCCAGCAGTTATGGACTAGCGGGAGTCTACAATGAGCAGTTCTTC. Encoded protein: CASSYGLAGVYNEQFF. The chain uses TRBV6-5 and TRBJ2-1, with 13 bases aligning to TRBD2. This CDR3 comprises 16 residues. The ends lost 3 bases at V and 3 bases at J; junction bases unmatched: 2. CDR1 MNHEY and CDR2 SVGAGI come from the germline V gene.

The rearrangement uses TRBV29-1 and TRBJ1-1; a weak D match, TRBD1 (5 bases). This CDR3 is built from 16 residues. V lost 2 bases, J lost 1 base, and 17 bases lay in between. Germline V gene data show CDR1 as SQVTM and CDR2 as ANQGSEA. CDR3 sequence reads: CSVELYFRGANTEAFF. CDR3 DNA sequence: TGCAGCGTTGAACTTTACTTTAGGGGAGCGAACACTGAAGCTTTCTTT. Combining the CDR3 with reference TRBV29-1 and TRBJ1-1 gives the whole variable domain SAVISQKPSRDICQRGTSLTIQCQVDSQVTMMFWYRQQPGQSLTLIATANQGSEATYESGFVIDKFPISRPNLTFSTLTVSNMSPEDSSIYLCSVELYFRGANTEAFFGQGTRLTVV.

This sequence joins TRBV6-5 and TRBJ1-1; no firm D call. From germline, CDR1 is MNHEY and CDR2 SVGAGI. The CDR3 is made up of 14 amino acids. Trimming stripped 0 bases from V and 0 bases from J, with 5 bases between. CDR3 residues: CASSYSPVNTEAFF. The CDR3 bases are TGTGCCAGCAGTTACTCCCCAGTGAACACTGAAGCTTTCTTT.

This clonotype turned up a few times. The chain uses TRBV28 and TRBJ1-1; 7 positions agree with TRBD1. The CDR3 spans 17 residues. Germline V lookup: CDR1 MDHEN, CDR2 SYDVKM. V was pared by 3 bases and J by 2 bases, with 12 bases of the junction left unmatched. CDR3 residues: CASSFTYLGTDNTEAFF. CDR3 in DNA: TGTGCCAGCAGTTTCACTTATCTGGGGACAGACAACACTGAAGCTTTCTTT.

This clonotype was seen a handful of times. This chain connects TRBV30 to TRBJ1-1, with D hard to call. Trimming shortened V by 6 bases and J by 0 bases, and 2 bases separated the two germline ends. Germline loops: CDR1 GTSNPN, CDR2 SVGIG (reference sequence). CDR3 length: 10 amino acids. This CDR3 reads CACMNTEAFF. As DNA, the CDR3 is TGTGCCTGTATGAACACTGAAGCTTTCTTT.

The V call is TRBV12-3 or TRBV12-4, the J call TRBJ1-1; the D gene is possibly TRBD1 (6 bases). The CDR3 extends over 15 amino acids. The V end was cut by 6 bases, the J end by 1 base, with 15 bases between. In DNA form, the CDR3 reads TGTGCCAGCAGCCGCCTGGGGGCAAGGAACACTGAAGCTTTCTTT. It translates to CASSRLGARNTEAFF.